What follows describes a single T cell receptor (beta chain). Reverse transcribed after extraction, RNA yielded cDNA as the sequencing template. TCRdb's copy holds only in-frame clones and misses some; the assay was immunoSEQ multiplex PCR. Of approximately 150,000 clones listed, around three fifths are singletons. Specified treatment: oral pan-JAK inhibitor, 5-10 mg twice daily. These data come from a study of CD8+ T cells in alopecia areata. This CDR3 has 12 residues. The V gene's germline CDR1 is MNHNS and CDR2 SASEGT. The ends were cut back, 5 bases at V and 11 bases at J, with 15 bases in the middle.

The chain links TRBV6-1 to TRBJ1-2, with D possibly matching TRBD1 (6 bases). The clonotype originates from a human donor with alopecia areata. Sequences were derived from CD4+ T cells sorted from blood, sampled at week 24, from a patient treated with tofacitinib. The CDR3 nucleotides read TGTGCCAGCAGTTTGCGGGACATCATGTACACCTTC. This sequence encodes CASSLRDIMYTF.